This T cell receptor (beta chain) came from a study of blood T cell repertoires in COVID-19 (TCRdb year 2020). Broadly, across the study: Samples covering the acute and convalescent phases of COVID-19 were provided by collaborators in the United States, Italy and Spain. Where HLA class I and class II types were available, the types were taken from metadata supplied by the sample provider, not from assay-based typing. Deeply sampled blood TCRbeta repertoires from subjects exposed to, actively infected with, or recovered from COVID-19 were included in the dataset. A de-identified subject ID, COVID-19 status, age in years and sex were almost always included in the sample metadata. Samples came from the ongoing ImmuneRACE study (first 160 participants) plus 1,254 subjects from 6 global collaborators. The repertoires were released in a freely available public database intended as a resource for research on the immune response to SARS-CoV-2. The material from the prospective study consisted of cDNA or gDNA derived from T cells, B-cell-depleted T cells, or PBMCs.

Of note for this clone: This clone's antigen is unknown. No base quality information exists; no much larger clone differs at one position.

TCRbeta CDR3 regions were amplified from genomic DNA by means of the immunoSEQ Assay, a bias-controlled multiplex PCR. The study's own analysis went as follows. Within the assay, amplification of reference gene primers was used to estimate how many nucleated cells each sample contained. To quantify the absolute abundance of each unique TCRbeta CDR3 rearrangement, sequence reads were collapsed and filtered. For each sample, productive Simpson clonality was calculated by taking the square root of Simpson's diversity index across productive rearrangements. The clones in this table, taken by TCRdb from immuneACCESS, are in-frame only. Not every clone is retained; where verified, under half of the shortfall comes from an unresolved V gene, and the cause of the rest is unknown. D and trimming come from the DNA, and the V and J calls and clone size come from that table. This sample has about 150,000 clones in its table, and roughly 80% of those were observed once. Less than 7.5% of the sample lies in the top ten.

General findings and caveats noted by the study authors: Clinical and demographic metadata were provided uncurated, with the amount varying by source and participant.

In the prospective study, participants were about 18 to 95 years old, resided in 20 to 30 geographic areas of the United States, and were enrolled through a virtual design. Cohort assignment in the prospective study relied on participant-reported clinical history from a screening survey and a study questionnaire. ImmuneRACE Cohort 3 recovered participants were defined by two consecutive negative NP/OP PCR tests, healthcare professional clearance, or symptom resolution. Mobile phlebotomists in the prospective study collected whole blood, serum and a nasopharyngeal or oropharyngeal swab from every participant. Over a roughly two-month period, participants in the prospective study had the option of providing additional blood draws and questionnaires. Before DNA extraction, blood samples from the prospective study were shipped at room temperature or frozen. The V end loses 3 bases and the J end loses 0 bases, and a stretch of 6 bases separates them. CDR1 and CDR2 are drawn from the germline V gene: SGHVS, FQNEAQ. From the cysteine up to the phenylalanine, the CDR3 has a length of 14 residues. Only the CDR3 DNA is retained, 42 bases long and in frame from the first base.

The sequence joins TRBV7-8 to TRBJ1-3, with the D gene not confidently named. This clonotype was obtained from a woman in her forties or fifties who had recovered from COVID-19. Sequencing was carried out using PBMCs or T cells enriched from blood (not recorded which). The CDR3 protein sequence reads: CASSFSYSGNTIYF. DNA sequence: TGTGCCAGCAGCTTTTCTTACTCTGGAAACACCATATATTTT.